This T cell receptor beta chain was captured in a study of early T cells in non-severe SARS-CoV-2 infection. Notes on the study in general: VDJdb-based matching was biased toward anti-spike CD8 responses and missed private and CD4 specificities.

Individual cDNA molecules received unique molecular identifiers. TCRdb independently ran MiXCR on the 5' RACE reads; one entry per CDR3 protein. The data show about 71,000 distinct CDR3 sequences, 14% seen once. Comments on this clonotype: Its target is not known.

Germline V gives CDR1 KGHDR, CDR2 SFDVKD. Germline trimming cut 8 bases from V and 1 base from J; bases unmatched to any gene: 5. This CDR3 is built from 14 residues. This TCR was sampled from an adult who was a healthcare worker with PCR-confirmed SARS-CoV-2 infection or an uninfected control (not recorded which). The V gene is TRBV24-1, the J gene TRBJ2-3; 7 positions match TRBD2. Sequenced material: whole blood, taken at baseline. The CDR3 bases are TGTGCCACCAACCTTACTAGCGGCACAGATACGCAGTATTTT. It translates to CATNLTSGTDTQYF.